Sequencing of this T cell receptor (beta chain) was carried out in a study of a mutant IDH1 vaccine in newly diagnosed glioma. Study summary: Vaccination began 4-6 weeks post radiotherapy alone, or with temozolomide cycles. Sex among treated patients split around 60% male, roughly 38% female; mean age was roughly 40 years. Previous care, which was radiotherapy, temozolomide, or both, most often involved both.

By share of the sample, this clone is medium-sized (0.01 to 0.1%). Its matching antigen is unknown. V shed 4 bases, J shed 8 bases, and the junction held 5 bases outside the gene matches. This CDR3 has 13 residues. Germline assignment: CDR1 SEHNR and CDR2 FQNEAQ (reference sequence). Clones were sequenced by immunoSEQ multiplex PCR, and TCRdb holds only the in-frame ones, with some missing. The table includes 53,000 or so clones, over 75% detected once. The time point was: week 5, during vaccination. Topical imiquimod accompanied each vaccine dose, which consisted of 300 ug of mutant IDH1 20-mer peptide.

This TCR derives from a man aged 45-65 years with glioma. The chain uses TRBV7-9 and TRBJ2-1, with TRBD2 identical over 7 bases. Material: PBMCs, obtained from a glioma patient whose treatment included an IDH1 peptide vaccine. The CDR3 coding sequence is TGTGCCAGCAGCTCGCGGGGGAGCCATGAGCAGTTCTTC. Residues: CASSSRGSHEQFF.